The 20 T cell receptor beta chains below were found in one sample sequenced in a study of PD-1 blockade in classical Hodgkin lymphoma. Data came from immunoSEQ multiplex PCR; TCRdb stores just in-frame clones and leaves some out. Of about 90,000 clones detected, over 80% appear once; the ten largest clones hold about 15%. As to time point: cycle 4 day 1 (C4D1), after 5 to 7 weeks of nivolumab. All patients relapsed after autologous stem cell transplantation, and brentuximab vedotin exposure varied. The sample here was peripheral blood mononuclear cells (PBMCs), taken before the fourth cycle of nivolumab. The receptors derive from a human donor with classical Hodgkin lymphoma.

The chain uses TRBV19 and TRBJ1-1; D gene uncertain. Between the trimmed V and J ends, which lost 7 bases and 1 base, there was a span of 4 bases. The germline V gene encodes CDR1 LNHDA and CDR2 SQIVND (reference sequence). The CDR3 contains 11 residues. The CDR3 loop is CASKENTEAFF. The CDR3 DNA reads TGTGCCAGTAAAGAGAACACTGAAGCTTTCTTT.

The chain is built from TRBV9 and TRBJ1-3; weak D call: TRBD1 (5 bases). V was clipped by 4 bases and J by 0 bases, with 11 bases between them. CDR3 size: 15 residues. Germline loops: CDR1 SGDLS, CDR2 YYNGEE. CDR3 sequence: CASSPTGTSGNTIYF. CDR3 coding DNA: TGTGCCAGCAGCCCTACCGGGACCTCTGGAAACACCATATATTTT.

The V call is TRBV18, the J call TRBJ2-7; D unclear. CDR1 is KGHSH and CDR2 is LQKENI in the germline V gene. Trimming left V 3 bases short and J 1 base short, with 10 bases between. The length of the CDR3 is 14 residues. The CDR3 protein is CASSPGRSSYEQYF. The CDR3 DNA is TGTGCCAGCTCACCGGGCAGGAGTTCCTACGAGCAGTACTTC.

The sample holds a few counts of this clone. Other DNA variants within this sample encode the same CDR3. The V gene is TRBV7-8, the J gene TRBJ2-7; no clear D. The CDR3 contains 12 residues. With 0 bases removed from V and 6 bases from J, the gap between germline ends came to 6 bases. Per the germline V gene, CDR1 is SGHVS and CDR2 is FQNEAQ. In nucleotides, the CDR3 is TGTGCCAGCAGCTTAGCGATGGCCGAGCAGTACTTC. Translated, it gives CASSLAMAEQYF.

The CDR3 sequence is CASSPWESSYNEQFF. The DNA for the CDR3 is TGTGCCAGCAGCCCATGGGAGAGCTCCTACAATGAGCAGTTCTTC. This chain links TRBV6-4 with TRBJ2-1, with a tentative D call TRBD2 (5 bases). Germline V gives CDR1 MRHNA, CDR2 SNTAGT. CDR3 size: 15 residues. Between the trimmed V and J ends, which lost 6 bases and 0 bases, there was a span of 12 bases.

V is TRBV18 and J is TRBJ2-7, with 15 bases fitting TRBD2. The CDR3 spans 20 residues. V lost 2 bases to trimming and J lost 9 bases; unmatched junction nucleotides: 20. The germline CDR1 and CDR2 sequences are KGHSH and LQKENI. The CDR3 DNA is TGTGCCAGCTCACCAAGGACTAGCGGGAGGGTCCCGGTAATCCCTGATCGGCAGTACTTC. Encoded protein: CASSPRTSGRVPVIPDRQYF.

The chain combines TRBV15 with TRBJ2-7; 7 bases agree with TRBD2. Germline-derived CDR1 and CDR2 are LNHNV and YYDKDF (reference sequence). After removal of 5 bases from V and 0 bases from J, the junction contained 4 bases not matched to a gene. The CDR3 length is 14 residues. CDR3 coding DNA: TGTGCCACCAGCCTTAGCGGGCCCTCCTACGAGCAGTACTTC. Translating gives CATSLSGPSYEQYF.

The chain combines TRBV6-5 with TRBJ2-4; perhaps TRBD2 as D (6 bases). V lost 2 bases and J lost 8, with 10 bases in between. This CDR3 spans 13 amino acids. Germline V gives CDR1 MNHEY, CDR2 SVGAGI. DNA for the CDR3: TGTGCCAGCAGTTACCAGCGGAGGGACATTCAGTACTTC. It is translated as CASSYQRRDIQYF.

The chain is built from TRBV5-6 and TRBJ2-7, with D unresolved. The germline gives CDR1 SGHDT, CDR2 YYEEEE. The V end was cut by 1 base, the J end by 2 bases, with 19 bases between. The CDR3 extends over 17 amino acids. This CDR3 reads CASSLRGAGLLTYEQYF. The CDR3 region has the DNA TGTGCCAGCAGCTTGCGTGGTGCCGGCCTCCTTACCTACGAGCAGTACTTC.

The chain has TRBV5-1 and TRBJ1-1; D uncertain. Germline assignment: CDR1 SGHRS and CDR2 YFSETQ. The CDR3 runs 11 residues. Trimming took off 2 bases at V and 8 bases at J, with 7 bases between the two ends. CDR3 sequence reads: CASSFGPEAFF. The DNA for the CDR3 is TGCGCCAGCAGCTTCGGACCCGAAGCTTTCTTT.

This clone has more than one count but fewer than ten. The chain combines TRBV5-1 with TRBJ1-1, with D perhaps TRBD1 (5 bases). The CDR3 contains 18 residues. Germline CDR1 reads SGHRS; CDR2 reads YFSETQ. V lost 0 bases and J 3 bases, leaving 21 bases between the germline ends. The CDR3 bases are TGCGCCAGCAGCTTGGATGGCAGGGTATACATAAGGGACACTGAAGCTTTCTTT. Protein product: CASSLDGRVYIRDTEAFF.

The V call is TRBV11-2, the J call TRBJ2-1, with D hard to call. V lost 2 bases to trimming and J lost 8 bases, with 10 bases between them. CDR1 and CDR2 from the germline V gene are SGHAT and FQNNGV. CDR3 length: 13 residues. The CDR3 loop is CASSLLYPHEQFF. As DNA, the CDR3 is TGTGCCAGCAGCTTACTATACCCCCATGAGCAGTTCTTC.

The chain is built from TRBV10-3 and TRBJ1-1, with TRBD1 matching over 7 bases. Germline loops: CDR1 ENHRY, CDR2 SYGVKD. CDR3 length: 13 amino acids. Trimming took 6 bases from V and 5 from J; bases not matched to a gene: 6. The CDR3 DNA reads TGTGCCATCAGGGGGACAGAGGTGACTGAAGCTTTCTTT. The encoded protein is CAIRGTEVTEAFF.

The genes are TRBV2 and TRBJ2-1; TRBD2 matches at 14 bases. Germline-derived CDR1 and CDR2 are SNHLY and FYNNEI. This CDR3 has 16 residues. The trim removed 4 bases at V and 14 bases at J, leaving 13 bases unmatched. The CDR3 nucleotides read TGTGCCAGCAGTGGGGCCTCGGGACTAGCGGGGGCAAGCGAGTTCTTC. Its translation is CASSGASGLAGASEFF.

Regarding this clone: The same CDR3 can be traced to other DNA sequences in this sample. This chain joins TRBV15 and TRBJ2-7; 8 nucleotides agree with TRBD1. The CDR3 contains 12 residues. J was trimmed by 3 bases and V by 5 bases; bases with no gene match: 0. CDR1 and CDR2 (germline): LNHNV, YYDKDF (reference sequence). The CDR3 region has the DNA TGTGCCACCAGCGGACAGGGCTACGAGCAGTACTTC. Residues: CATSGQGYEQYF.

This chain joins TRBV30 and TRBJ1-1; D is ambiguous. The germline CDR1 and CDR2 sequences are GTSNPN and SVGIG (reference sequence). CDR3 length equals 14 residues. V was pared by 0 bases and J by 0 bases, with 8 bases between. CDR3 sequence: CAWSVGIVNTEAFF. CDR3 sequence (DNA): TGTGCCTGGAGTGTAGGGATAGTGAACACTGAAGCTTTCTTT.

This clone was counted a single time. The CDR3 spells CASSVEGAGAGSYNEQFF. As DNA, the CDR3 is TGTGCCAGCAGCGTAGAGGGAGCGGGGGCCGGCTCCTACAATGAGCAGTTCTTC. The chain uses TRBV9 and TRBJ2-1, with 8 nucleotides matching TRBD2. The CDR3 contains 18 residues. V was clipped by 0 bases and J by 0 bases; unmatched bases: 8. The V gene's germline CDR1 is SGDLS and CDR2 YYNGEE.

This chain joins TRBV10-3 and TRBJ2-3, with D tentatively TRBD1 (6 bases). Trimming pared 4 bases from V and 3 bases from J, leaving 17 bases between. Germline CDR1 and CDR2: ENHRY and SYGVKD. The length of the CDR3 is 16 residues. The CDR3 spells CAISGGDPQGTDTQYF. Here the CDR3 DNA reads TGTGCCATCAGTGGAGGGGACCCCCAGGGGACAGATACGCAGTATTTT.

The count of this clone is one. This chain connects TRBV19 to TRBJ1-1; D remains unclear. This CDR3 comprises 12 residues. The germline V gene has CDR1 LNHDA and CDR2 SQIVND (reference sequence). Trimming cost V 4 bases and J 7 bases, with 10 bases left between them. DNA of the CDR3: TGTGCCAGTAGTAAATGGCAAAATGAAGCTTTCTTT. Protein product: CASSKWQNEAFF.

CDR3 amino acids: CATQLAGAANTGELFF. In DNA form, the CDR3 reads TGTGCCACCCAACTAGCGGGAGCCGCGAACACCGGGGAGCTGTTTTTT. The chain uses TRBV6-6 and TRBJ2-2; TRBD2 aligns across 11 bases. J was trimmed by 0 bases and V by 10 bases; bases with no gene match: 7. The germline gives CDR1 MNHNY, CDR2 SVGAGI (reference sequence). The CDR3 extends over 16 amino acids.